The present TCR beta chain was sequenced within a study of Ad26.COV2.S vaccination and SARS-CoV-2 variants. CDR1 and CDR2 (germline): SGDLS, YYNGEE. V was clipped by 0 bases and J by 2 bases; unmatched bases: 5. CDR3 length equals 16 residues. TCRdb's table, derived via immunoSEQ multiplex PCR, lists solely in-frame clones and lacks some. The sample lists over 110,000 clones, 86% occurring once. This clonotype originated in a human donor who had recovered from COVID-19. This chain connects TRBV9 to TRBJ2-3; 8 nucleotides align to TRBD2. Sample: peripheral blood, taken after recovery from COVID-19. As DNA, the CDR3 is TGTGCCAGCAGCGTAGCTCGGGGGGGGCACACAGATACGCAGTATTTT. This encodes CASSVARGGHTDTQYF.